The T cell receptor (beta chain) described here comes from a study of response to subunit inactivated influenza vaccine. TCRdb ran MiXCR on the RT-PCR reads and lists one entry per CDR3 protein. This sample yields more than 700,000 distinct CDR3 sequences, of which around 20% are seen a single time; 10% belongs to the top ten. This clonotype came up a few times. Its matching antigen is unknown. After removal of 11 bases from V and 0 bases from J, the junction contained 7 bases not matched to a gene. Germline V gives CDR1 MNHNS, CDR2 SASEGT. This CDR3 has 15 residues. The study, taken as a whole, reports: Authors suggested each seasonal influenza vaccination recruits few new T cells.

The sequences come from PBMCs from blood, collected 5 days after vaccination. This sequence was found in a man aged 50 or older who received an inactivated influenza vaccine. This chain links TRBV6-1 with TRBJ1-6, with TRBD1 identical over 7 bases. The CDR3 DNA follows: TGTGCCTCCAGGGACAGAGCCTCCTATAATTCACCCCTCCACTTT. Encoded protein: CASRDRASYNSPLHF.